This T cell receptor beta chain originates from a study of blood T cell repertoires in COVID-19. Repertoires were generated with immunoSEQ multiplex PCR, while TCRdb's copy carries only in-frame clones and drops some. The sample has about 280,000 clones, 85% seen once. This clone was detected a few times. The CDR3 sequence is 15 residues long. Unmatched junction bases numbered 11, after V lost 4 bases and J lost 5 bases. Looked up from germline, CDR1 is SGDLS and CDR2 is YYNGEE. The sequence was collected from a woman aged 50 to 60 who had recovered from COVID-19. The sequenced sample consisted of PBMCs or T cells enriched from blood (not recorded which). The chain has TRBV9 and TRBJ1-2; 7 nucleotides line up with TRBD1. The DNA of the CDR3 is TGTGCCAGCAGCTTACCGGGACAGAGCTATTATGGCTACACCTTC. It encodes CASSLPGQSYYGYTF.